Sequencing of this T cell receptor beta chain was carried out in a study of T cell changes during pregnancy in multiple sclerosis. Germline-derived CDR1 and CDR2 are LNHDA and SQIVND (reference sequence). The CDR3 is 14 residues long. Trimming took off 3 bases at V and 5 bases at J, with 11 bases between the two ends. Clones were read by immunoSEQ multiplex PCR, and TCRdb kept only the in-frame ones, dropping some. The sample contains under 75,000 clones, approximately 93% of which appear only once. Sequenced here: CD8+ T cells from peripheral blood mononuclear cells, sampled in the second trimester of pregnancy. The rearrangement uses TRBV19 and TRBJ2-1, with D hard to call. The sequence was collected from a female donor with multiple sclerosis, enrolled in a pregnancy study. As DNA, the CDR3 is TGTGCCAGTAGTATGGTAGCCCTCGACAATGAGCAGTTCTTC. It is translated as CASSMVALDNEQFF. The full variable domain, completed using reference TRBV19 and TRBJ2-1, is DGGITQSPKYLFRKEGQNVTLSCEQNLNHDAMYWYRQDPGQGLRLIYYSQIVNDFQKGDIAEGYSVSREKKESFPLTVTSAQKNPTAFYLCASSMVALDNEQFFGPGTRLTVL.